The 24 T cell receptor beta chains in this list originate from one sample, sequenced in a study of OX40 agonist ivuxolimab in advanced cancers. The table came from immunoSEQ multiplex PCR; TCRdb's copy has only in-frame clones and leaves some out. The top ten hold around 10% of the sample, which has 30,000 to 45,000 clones, around four fifths seen once. Sequences were derived from CD4+ or CD8+ T cells sorted from blood, sampled in a trial of the OX40 agonist ivuxolimab. These receptor sequences come from an adult with an advanced solid tumor such as melanoma, head and neck, liver or kidney cancer.

V usage is TRBV21-1 and J usage is TRBJ2-3; the table's D gene call, TRBD1, was not cross checked with the DNA. TRBV21-1 is described as a pseudogene. This CDR3 comprises 17 residues. CDR3 amino acids: CASSPLRGQGVTDTQYF. For the CDR3, the DNA is TGTGCCAGCAGCCCGCTTCGGGGACAGGGGGTGACAGATACGCAGTATTTT.

The V gene is TRBV7-2, the J gene TRBJ2-1; weak D call: TRBD2 (6 bases). V was trimmed by 3 bases and J by 3 bases, leaving 18 bases between them. The germline V gene has CDR1 SGHTA and CDR2 FQGNSA. The CDR3 runs 17 residues. DNA of the CDR3: TGTGCCAGCAGCTTTTCGAGGGACTTCTCAATCTACAATGAGCAGTTCTTC. Protein sequence: CASSFSRDFSIYNEQFF.

The chain uses TRBV20-1 and TRBJ2-5, with 10 bases matching TRBD1. The J call may not be correct, given that the DNA end is closer to TRBJ2-7. CDR1 DFQATT and CDR2 SNEGSKA come from the germline V gene (reference sequence). The CDR3 has 11 amino acids. As DNA, the CDR3 is TGCAGTGCTTGGACAGGGGGCGAGCAGTACTTC. Its protein product is CSAWTGGEQYF.

This chain connects TRBV7-9 to TRBJ2-5; 11 bases line up with TRBD1. The CDR3 is 16 residues long. After removal of 3 bases from V and 5 bases from J, the junction contained 8 bases not matched to a gene. CDR1 SEHNR and CDR2 FQNEAQ come from the germline V gene (reference sequence). The CDR3 region is CASSLAGQGVLETQYF. The CDR3 nucleotides are TGTGCCAGCAGCTTGGCGGGACAGGGGGTTCTGGAGACCCAGTACTTC.

The chain couples TRBV7-8 to TRBJ1-1, with D possibly TRBD1 on 5 matching bases. Germline CDR1 SGHVS, CDR2 FQNEAQ. Trimming shortened V by 2 bases and J by 2 bases, and 15 bases separated the two germline ends. The CDR3 is 16 residues long. In nucleotides, the CDR3 is TGTGCCAGCAGCTTAACGCAGGGAAGGATAAACACTGAAGCTTTCTTT. It codes for CASSLTQGRINTEAFF.

This sequence joins TRBV15 and TRBJ1-5; 8 bases line up with TRBD1. The CDR3 consists of 14 residues. Germline V lookup: CDR1 LNHNV, CDR2 YYDKDF (reference sequence). Unmatched junction bases numbered 5, after V lost 5 bases and J lost 5 bases. CDR3 in DNA: TGTGCCACCAGCCTTGGACAGGGCGATCAGCCCCAGCATTTT. Residues: CATSLGQGDQPQHF.

This chain connects TRBV30 to TRBJ1-6, with TRBD1 identical over 8 bases. J gave up 8 bases and V 4 bases, and 10 bases lay outside the gene matches. Germline CDR1 is GTSNPN and CDR2 is SVGIG (reference sequence). The length of the CDR3 is 15 residues. The CDR3 spells CAWIRDRKGDSPLHF. The CDR3 DNA follows: TGTGCCTGGATTCGGGACAGGAAAGGGGATTCACCCCTCCACTTT.

This clone occurred once. The rearrangement uses TRBV5-1 and TRBJ1-5, with 9 bases identical to TRBD1. The V segment lost 4 bases and the J segment 6 bases; nucleotides outside the gene matches: 5. CDR1 and CDR2 (germline): SGHRS, YFSETQ. This CDR3 region has 14 residues. The CDR3 DNA follows: TGCGCCAGCAGCCTACAGGGGGCAGGTCAGCCCCAGCATTTT. Translated: CASSLQGAGQPQHF.

V is TRBV11-2 and J is TRBJ2-3; TRBD1 aligns across 8 bases. After removal of 5 bases from V and 5 bases from J, the junction contained 6 bases not matched to a gene. The germline V gene has CDR1 SGHAT and CDR2 FQNNGV. CDR3 length: 14 amino acids. CDR3 sequence: CASSLQGARDTQYF. In nucleotides, the CDR3 is TGTGCCAGCAGCCTCCAGGGGGCGAGAGATACGCAGTATTTT.

The J gene is TRBJ1-1, the V gene TRBV27; D gene ambiguous. V dropped 4 bases and J dropped 3 bases, with 6 bases sitting between them. The germline V gene encodes CDR1 MNHEY and CDR2 SMNVEV (reference sequence). This CDR3 spans 12 amino acids. The CDR3 DNA reads as TGTGCCAGCAGTTCGCAAGACACTGAAGCTTTCTTT. Its translation is CASSSQDTEAFF.

The CDR3 coding sequence is TGTGCCAGCAGGACAGGGTCTGGGGCCAACGTCCTGACTTTC. Residues: CASRTGSGANVLTF. This chain links TRBV6-5 with TRBJ2-6; 7 positions agree with TRBD1. The CDR3 spans 14 residues. Trimming at V came to 6 bases and at J to 1 base, leaving 0 bases not matched to a gene. CDR1 is MNHEY, CDR2 SVGAGI, per germline.

The V gene is TRBV7-6, the J gene TRBJ2-7; weak D call: TRBD2 (5 bases). The V gene lost 1 base and the J gene lost 6 bases, with 13 bases spanning the gap. In germline, CDR1 is SGHVS, CDR2 FNYEAQ. The CDR3 is made up of 14 amino acids. CDR3 in DNA: TGTGCCAGCAGCTTAGACGGCCCTGCGGGCGAGCAGTACTTC. Its protein product is CASSLDGPAGEQYF.

This clone was seen a single time. This chain joins TRBV11-1 and TRBJ2-5; TRBD1 aligns across 8 bases. Trimming removed 5 bases from V and 5 bases from J; junction bases left unmatched: 7. Germline CDR1 is SGHAT and CDR2 is FQDESV (reference sequence). CDR3 length equals 14 residues. The CDR3 here is CASSLTQGAETQYF. CDR3 nucleotides: TGTGCCAGCAGCCTAACTCAGGGGGCGGAGACCCAGTACTTC. Full variable domain (outside the CDR3, taken from reference TRBV11-1 and TRBJ2-5): EAEVAQSPRYKITEKSQAVAFWCDPISGHATLYWYRQILGQGPELLVQFQDESVVDDSQLPKDRFSAERLKGVDSTLKIQPAELGDSAMYLCASSLTQGAETQYFGPGTRLLVL.

The chain is built from TRBV11-2 and TRBJ2-5; the D gene is possibly TRBD2 (6 bases). V was cut by 5 bases and J by 2 bases, with 9 bases left in between. This CDR3 has 13 residues. Germline CDR1 is SGHAT and CDR2 is FQNNGV. CDR3 sequence reads: CASSRGLQETQYF. The CDR3 DNA is TGTGCCAGCAGCCGCGGACTACAAGAGACCCAGTACTTC. Complete variable domain (other parts from reference TRBV11-2 and TRBJ2-5): EAGVAQSPRYKIIEKRQSVAFWCNPISGHATLYWYQQILGQGPKLLIQFQNNGVVDDSQLPKDRFSAERLKGVDSTLKIQPAKLEDSAVYLCASSRGLQETQYFGPGTRLLVL.

CDR3 DNA: TGCGCCAGCACCCCAGTAACAGGACAGGGATACGAGCAGTACTTC. The encoded protein is CASTPVTGQGYEQYF. The chain couples TRBV5-1 to TRBJ2-7, with 8 bases that match TRBD1. CDR3 length: 15 amino acids. Germline CDR1 reads SGHRS; CDR2 reads YFSETQ. After removal of 6 bases from V and 4 bases from J, the junction contained 12 bases not matched to a gene.

This chain connects TRBV28 to TRBJ2-6; D gene uncertain. In germline, CDR1 is MDHEN, CDR2 SYDVKM. The CDR3 has 17 amino acids. V shed 3 bases and J shed 4 bases, with 16 bases lying between them. The CDR3 is CASSFEPIFPGANVLTF. The CDR3, as DNA: TGTGCCAGCAGTTTCGAACCAATATTTCCCGGGGCCAACGTCCTGACTTTC.

The rearrangement uses TRBV6-1 and TRBJ2-3; possibly TRBD2 for D (6 bases). Germline CDR1 is MNHNS and CDR2 is SASEGT. This CDR3 is 12 amino acids long. Trimming took 8 bases from V and 8 from J, leaving 14 bases between them. CDR3 region: CASFGGEGTQYF. CDR3 DNA: TGTGCCAGCTTCGGGGGTGAGGGTACGCAGTATTTT.

The chain has TRBV30 and TRBJ2-2; D is ambiguous. Trimming removed 0 bases from V and 10 bases from J, with 9 bases in between. From germline, CDR1 is GTSNPN and CDR2 SVGIG (reference sequence). There are 12 residues in the CDR3. CDR3 bases: TGTGCCTGGAGTGTACGAAATCCGGAGCTGTTTTTT. Its protein is CAWSVRNPELFF.

The V call is TRBV7-9, the J call TRBJ2-5; a weak D match, TRBD2 (6 bases). Germline V gene sequence: CDR1 SEHNR, CDR2 FQNEAQ (reference sequence). CDR3 size: 16 residues. V lost 4 bases and J 1 base, leaving 16 bases between the germline ends. In nucleotides, the CDR3 is TGTGCCAGCAGCTCCCCTGGGGAGGCCCGCCAAGAGACCCAGTACTTC. It specifies CASSSPGEARQETQYF.

This clone was seen a few times. The chain uses TRBV1 and TRBJ1-2; TRBD1 is taken as the D call from the table, unchecked against the DNA. TRBV1 is marked as a pseudogene. This CDR3 has 15 residues. The CDR3 nucleotides are TGCACCAGCAGCCACCACAGGGTTTCTCCTAATGGCTACACCTTC. Translated, it gives CTSSHHRVSPNGYTF.

This chain joins TRBV7-7 and TRBJ2-6; D not resolved. This CDR3 has 15 amino acids. The germline V and J ends were trimmed by 5 bases and 5 bases, with 13 bases remaining between them. Germline V gene lookup returns CDR1 SSHAT and CDR2 FNYEAQ (reference sequence). CDR3 sequence (DNA): TGTGCCAGCAGCCGCGTGAAAAGTCGGGCCAACGTCCTGACTTTC. It translates to CASSRVKSRANVLTF.

This clone was seen a single time. This chain uses TRBV6-1 with TRBJ2-5, with 7 bases that match TRBD2. The CDR3 runs 13 residues. The germline gives CDR1 MNHNS, CDR2 SASEGT. The J segment lost 5 bases and the V segment lost 6 bases, leaving 6 bases of the junction unmatched. The CDR3 region is CASRAGLEETQYF. As DNA, the CDR3 is TGTGCCAGCAGAGCCGGACTAGAGGAGACCCAGTACTTC.

J is TRBJ2-3 and V is TRBV5-4, with 10 bases fitting TRBD2. J lost 2 bases, V lost 6 bases, and 9 bases had no gene match. The V gene's germline CDR1 is SGHNT and CDR2 YYREEE (reference sequence). The CDR3 loop spans 16 amino acids. CDR3 sequence reads: CASTSEAGGDTDTQYF. The CDR3, as DNA: TGTGCCAGCACGAGTGAAGCGGGGGGGGACACAGATACGCAGTATTTT.

This chain connects TRBV6-1 to TRBJ1-5, with TRBD1 matching 7 bases. J was trimmed by 3 bases and V by 6 bases; bases with no gene match: 2. Germline V gives CDR1 MNHNS, CDR2 SASEGT. The CDR3 has 13 amino acids. The CDR3 protein is CASSGQANQPQHF. CDR3 sequence (DNA): TGTGCCAGCAGCGGACAGGCCAATCAGCCCCAGCATTTT.